This TCR beta chain was documented in a study of blood T cells in healthy people across ages. Primers used in a second PCR of roughly 6 to 11 cycles were a sample-barcoded 5' primer and a J-beta primer mix. TCRdb analysed the 5' RACE reads with MiXCR anew, one entry per CDR3 protein. Among 850,000 or so distinct CDR3 sequences listed, around 30% were seen once. Study-wide results and caveats: Possibly confounding the expanded clonotype changes was the fact that donor CMV status was unknown.

This clonotype was seen at least ten times. The antigen is unknown. Specimen: blood. This clonotype was sampled from a woman aged 80 or older in good health.

The CDR3 region has the DNA TGTGCCAGCAGCATGGGACCGCAATATGGCTACACCTTC. Translated: CASSMGPQYGYTF. The chain links TRBV7-2 to TRBJ1-2, with a tentative D call TRBD1 (5 bases). V lost 5 bases and J lost 5, with 12 bases in between. CDR1 and CDR2 from the germline V gene are SGHTA and FQGNSA. The CDR3 is 13 amino acids.